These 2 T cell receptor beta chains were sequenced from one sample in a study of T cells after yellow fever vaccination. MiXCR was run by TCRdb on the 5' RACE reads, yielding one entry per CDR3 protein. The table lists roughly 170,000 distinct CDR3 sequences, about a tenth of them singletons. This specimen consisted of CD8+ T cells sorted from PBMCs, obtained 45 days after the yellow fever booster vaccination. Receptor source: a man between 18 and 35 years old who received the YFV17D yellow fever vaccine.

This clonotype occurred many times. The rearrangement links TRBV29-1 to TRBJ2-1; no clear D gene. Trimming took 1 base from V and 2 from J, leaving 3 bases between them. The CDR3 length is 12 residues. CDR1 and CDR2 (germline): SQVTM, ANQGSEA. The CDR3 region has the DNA TGCAGCGTTGAAGCTGCCTACAATGAGCAGTTCTTC. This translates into CSVEAAYNEQFF.

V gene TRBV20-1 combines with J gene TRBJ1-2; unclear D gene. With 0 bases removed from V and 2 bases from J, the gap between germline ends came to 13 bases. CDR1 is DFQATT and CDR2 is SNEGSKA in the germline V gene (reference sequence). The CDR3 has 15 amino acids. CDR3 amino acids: CSARDIRTANYGYTF. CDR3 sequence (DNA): TGCAGTGCTAGAGATATTAGGACCGCGAACTATGGCTACACCTTC.